This T cell receptor beta chain was documented in a study of blood T cell repertoires in COVID-19 (dated by TCRdb to about 2020). In terms of the full investigation: Collaborator samples came from the United States, Italy and Spain and covered acute and convalescent phases of COVID-19. The prospective study material was composed of cDNA or gDNA derived from T cells, B-cell-depleted T cells, or PBMCs. Deeply sampled blood TCRbeta repertoires from subjects exposed to, actively infected with, or recovered from COVID-19 were included in the dataset. The repertoires were made available in a free public database intended to serve as a resource for research on the immune response to SARS-CoV-2. Samples came from the ongoing ImmuneRACE study (first 160 participants) plus 1,254 subjects from 6 global collaborators. The sample metadata nearly always contained a de-identified subject ID, COVID-19 status, age in years and sex. Where HLA class I and class II types were available, the types were taken from metadata supplied by the sample provider, not from assay-based typing. Results the study describes overall, beyond this receptor: The amount of clinical and demographic metadata varied by source and participant and was provided uncurated.

Collaborating institutions collected whole blood in K2EDTA tubes following their own protocols. Collaborator samples were shipped for TCRbeta analysis as frozen whole blood, isolated PBMCs, or DNA extracted from either sample type. V ends up 1 base short and J 3 bases short, with an unmatched junction base count of 5. The germline V gene (reference sequence) yields SEHNR for CDR1 and FQNEAQ for CDR2. There are 15 amino acids in the CDR3, from cysteine to phenylalanine inclusive. Only the CDR3 region is kept as DNA, spanning 45 bases read in frame from base 1. With respect to this clone: The antigen it binds to is not known. No much larger clone is present one base from it, and per-base qualities are unavailable.

The immunoSEQ Assay, a bias-controlled multiplex PCR, was used to amplify TCRbeta CDR3 regions from genomic DNA. Per the original workflow: The number of nucleated cells in each sample was estimated from the amplification of reference gene primers within the assay. To quantify the absolute abundance of each unique TCRbeta CDR3 rearrangement, sequence reads were collapsed and filtered. For each sample, productive Simpson clonality was calculated by taking the square root of Simpson's diversity index across productive rearrangements. TCRdb obtained this table from immuneACCESS and retained in-frame rearrangements with V and J assigned. These tables miss some clones; where compared with another copy, unresolved V genes account for less than half of the shortfall, and the remainder is unexplained. V and J calls and clone size are given by that table; D and trimming were obtained from the DNA. The sample yields approximately 300,000 clones; around 83% were counted once. The ten biggest clones cover roughly 1.2% of the sample.

The V and J segments used are TRBV7-9 and TRBJ1-1, and 7 junctional nucleotides match TRBD1. This receptor was identified in a woman in her forties or fifties with acute or convalescent COVID-19. The sequenced sample consisted of peripheral blood. The CDR3 loop reads CASSLDWQGDTEAFF. The base sequence is TGTGCCAGCAGCTTAGATTGGCAGGGGGACACTGAAGCTTTCTTT.